The next 20 T cell receptor beta chains were all read from a single sample in a study of cytomegalovirus exposure and HLA in healthy donors (dated by TCRdb to 2016 to 2017). Receptors were amplified or captured by the immunoSEQ multiplex PCR assay. For the multiplex PCR, a mixture combining 60 forward primers for TCR Vbeta segments and 13 reverse primers for TCR Jbeta segments was used. TCRdb provides this immuneACCESS table in a form limited to in-frame rearrangements. Some clones are lacking; in checked studies, under half of them reflect an unresolved V gene, and why the rest are absent is not known. The sample yields more than 150,000 clones; roughly 87% were counted once. In total, the top ten clones hold 0.2% to 0.3% of the sample. The sequenced sample was PBMCs. The receptors stem from a girl in the first two years of life in good health and CMV-seronegative.

Turning to this clone: The sample carries other DNA sequences with the same CDR3. This chain connects TRBV4-1 to TRBJ1-1; tentatively, D is TRBD1 (6 bases). The CDR3 is 16 residues long. Germline V gene sequence: CDR1 MGHRA, CDR2 YSYEKL. V lost 0 bases and J lost 1, with 12 bases in between. CDR3 nucleotides: TGCGCCAGCAGCCAAGATTTTGGGGGCCGGAACACTGAAGCTTTCTTT. Translated, it gives CASSQDFGGRNTEAFF.

Comment on this clone: One end of the junction is discordant with germline, which a read error may explain. The chain employs TRBV7-9 and TRBJ2-6; tentatively, D is TRBD1 (5 bases). Germline CDR1 reads SEHNR; CDR2 reads FQNEAQ (reference sequence). The CDR3 contains 16 residues. CDR3 coding DNA: TGTTCCAGCAGCTATTTAGGGGACTCTGGGGCCAACGTCCTGACTTTC. Translation gives CSSSYLGDSGANVLTF. Full variable domain (outside the CDR3, taken from reference TRBV7-9 and TRBJ2-6): DTGVSQNPRHKITKRGQNVTFRCDPISEHNRLYWYRQTLGQGPEFLTYFQNEAQLEKSRLLSDRFSAERPKGSFSTLEIQRTEQGDSAMYLCSSSYLGDSGANVLTFGAGSRLTVL.

This clone was detected a few times. The rearrangement joins TRBV5-1 to TRBJ1-2; D may be TRBD1 (6 bases). The CDR3 consists of 14 residues. Between the trimmed V and J ends, which lost 0 bases and 8 bases, there was a span of 14 bases. Germline V gene lookup returns CDR1 SGHRS and CDR2 YFSETQ. CDR3 sequence: CASSLAAGARGYTF. CDR3 DNA: TGCGCCAGCAGCTTGGCGGCGGGGGCGAGGGGCTACACCTTC. The variable domain in full, with the rest retrieved from reference TRBV5-1 and TRBJ1-2, is KAGVTQTPRYLIKTRGQQVTLSCSPISGHRSVSWYQQTPGQGLQFLFEYFSETQRNKGNFPGRFSGRQFSNSRSEMNVSTLELGDSALYLCASSLAAGARGYTFGSGTRLTVV.

With regard to this clone: One end of the junction is discordant with germline, which a read error may explain. This sequence joins TRBV7-9 and TRBJ1-5; D remains ambiguous. The germline V gene encodes CDR1 SEHNR and CDR2 FQNEAQ (reference sequence). This CDR3 has 13 residues. CDR3 sequence: CASSLVRDQLQHF. CDR3 coding DNA: TGTGCCAGCAGCTTAGTGAGGGATCAGCTCCAGCATTTT.

The chain couples TRBV6-1 to TRBJ1-2; D is undetermined. Looked up from germline, CDR1 is MNHNS and CDR2 is SASEGT. Trimming shortened V by 4 bases and J by 5 bases, and 11 bases separated the two germline ends. CDR3 length: 13 amino acids. The CDR3 DNA follows: TGTGCCAGCAGTGTTGGGGAGTTATATGGCTACACCTTC. The encoded protein is CASSVGELYGYTF.

In the case of this clone: The same CDR3 arises from other DNA sequences in this sample as well. This rearrangement joins TRBV4-2 to TRBJ2-5; 9 bases agree with TRBD1. Germline CDR1 LGHNA, CDR2 YNFKEQ. This CDR3 has 14 residues. The J segment lost 2 bases and the V segment lost 3 bases, leaving 1 base of the junction unmatched. CDR3 sequence (DNA): TGTGCCAGCAGCCAGGACAGGGGTCAAGAGACCCAGTACTTC. Its protein is CASSQDRGQETQYF.

V and J are TRBV7-9 and TRBJ1-2; D is ambiguous. Germline values: CDR1 SEHNR, CDR2 FQNEAQ (reference sequence). With 4 bases removed from V and 2 bases from J, the gap between germline ends came to 8 bases. The CDR3 sequence is 13 residues long. The chain's CDR3 is CASSWEVNYGYTF. CDR3 in DNA: TGTGCCAGCAGCTGGGAGGTGAACTATGGCTACACCTTC.

The V call is TRBV14, the J call TRBJ2-5; D is perhaps TRBD1 (6 bases). The CDR3 sequence is 16 residues long. V lost 4 bases to trimming and J lost 1 base, with 16 bases between them. Germline V lookup: CDR1 SGHDN, CDR2 FVKESK. The CDR3 reads CASSPGQFLLQETQYF. The DNA of the CDR3 is TGTGCCAGCAGCCCTGGACAGTTTCTTCTCCAAGAGACCCAGTACTTC.

This chain links TRBV4-2 with TRBJ2-5; 12 bases line up with TRBD2. Germline CDR1 LGHNA, CDR2 YNFKEQ. J lost 7 bases, V lost 3 bases, and 15 bases had no gene match. This CDR3 region has 18 residues. The CDR3, as DNA: TGTGCCAGCAGCCATGATACCGCGACTAGCGGGAGACGTGTGACCCAGTACTTC. This codes for CASSHDTATSGRRVTQYF.

For the CDR3, the DNA is TGTGCCAGCAGACGAATCCGGGACAGGATCGAAGCTTTCTTT. Its protein is CASRRIRDRIEAFF. This rearrangement joins TRBV6-6 to TRBJ1-1, with 8 nucleotides matching TRBD1. The V segment lost 6 bases and the J segment 8 bases; nucleotides outside the gene matches: 11. The CDR3 contains 14 residues. Germline values: CDR1 MNHNY, CDR2 SVGAGI (reference sequence).

This sequence joins TRBV18 and TRBJ2-7; TRBD2 aligns across 8 bases. Germline V gives CDR1 KGHSH, CDR2 LQKENI. The ends lost 5 bases at V and 1 base at J; junction bases unmatched: 13. The CDR3 runs to 17 residues. This CDR3 is CASSRQPAGEGSYEQYF. CDR3 coding DNA: TGTGCCAGCTCAAGACAGCCAGCGGGAGAGGGGTCCTACGAGCAGTACTTC.

This clone occurred once. The chain joins TRBV2 to TRBJ2-7, with TRBD2 matching over 7 bases. V lost 4 bases and J lost 0; bases outside the gene matches: 3. The CDR3 length is 14 residues. The V gene's germline CDR1 is SNHLY and CDR2 FYNNEI. For the CDR3, the DNA is TGTGCCAGCAGTGTACGGGAGGACTCCTACGAGCAGTACTTC. Protein: CASSVREDSYEQYF.

J is TRBJ2-5 and V is TRBV4-3; maybe TRBD2 (6 bases). CDR1 and CDR2 from the germline V gene are LGHNA and YSLEER. CDR3 length: 16 residues. Trimming took off 4 bases at V and 5 bases at J, with 20 bases between the two ends. In DNA, the CDR3 is TGCGCCAGCAGCCCGTTTTGGGCGGGTGGGGGGGAGACCCAGTACTTC. Amino acid sequence: CASSPFWAGGGETQYF.

The CDR3 sequence is CASGSGTGSYEQYF. CDR3 nucleotides: TGCGCCAGTGGGTCTGGGACAGGCTCATACGAGCAGTACTTC. The genes are TRBV10-2 and TRBJ2-7; TRBD1 matches 8 bases. The ends lost 9 bases at V and 4 bases at J; junction bases unmatched: 11. The germline gives CDR1 WSHSY, CDR2 SAAADI. The CDR3 is made up of 14 amino acids.

V usage is TRBV18 and J usage is TRBJ2-3; a weak D match, TRBD1 (6 bases). Germline V gene data show CDR1 as KGHSH and CDR2 as LQKENI. The CDR3 loop spans 16 amino acids. Trimming pared 2 bases from V and 1 base from J, leaving 13 bases between. The CDR3, as DNA: TGTGCCAGCTCACCATGGAGCAACAGGGGCACAGATACGCAGTATTTT. It yields the protein CASSPWSNRGTDTQYF.

The chain joins TRBV19 to TRBJ2-3, with a possible D match to TRBD2 (5 bases). V shed 4 bases and J shed 2 bases, with 10 bases lying between them. Germline CDR1 LNHDA, CDR2 SQIVND (reference sequence). This CDR3 region has 14 residues. Here the CDR3 reads CASSTRGYTDTQYF. As DNA, the CDR3 is TGTGCCAGTAGTACTCGCGGGTACACAGATACGCAGTATTTT.

There are a few counts of this clone. The chain carries TRBV7-9 and TRBJ2-1; TRBD2 aligns across 10 bases. The CDR3 sequence is 17 residues long. Per germline, CDR1 SEHNR and CDR2 FQNEAQ (reference sequence). V gave up 1 base and J gave up 6 bases; unmatched junction bases: 9. The CDR3 DNA reads as TGTGCCAGCAGCTTAGGAGTAGCGGGAGGCGGAGGCAATGAGCAGTTCTTC. It specifies CASSLGVAGGGGNEQFF.

This clone was detected a few times. The J gene is TRBJ2-3, the V gene TRBV6-1; a weak D match, TRBD2 (5 bases). Trimming pared 7 bases from V and 3 bases from J, leaving 11 bases between. This CDR3 region has 13 residues. In germline, CDR1 is MNHNS, CDR2 SASEGT. This CDR3 is CASNILGTDTQYF. CDR3 nucleotide sequence: TGTGCCAGCAATATACTAGGTACAGATACGCAGTATTTT.

This clone was counted only a few times. This rearrangement joins TRBV5-8 to TRBJ1-1; tentative D call: TRBD1 (5 bases). Looked up from germline, CDR1 is SGHTS and CDR2 is YDEGEE. Trimming took 1 base from V and 1 from J, leaving 11 bases between them. CDR3 size: 15 residues. The CDR3 DNA reads as TGTGCCAGCAGCTTGAGGCAGGGCTGGAACACTGAAGCTTTCTTT. This translates into CASSLRQGWNTEAFF.

CDR3 DNA sequence: TGTGCCAGTAGTATAGACAGGGGCTACAATGAGCAGTTCTTC. This encodes CASSIDRGYNEQFF. The V gene is TRBV19, the J gene TRBJ2-1, with a weak D call TRBD1 (6 bases). This CDR3 is 14 amino acids long. The germline V and J ends were trimmed by 0 bases and 3 bases, with 6 bases remaining between them. Germline V CDR1 and CDR2: LNHDA, SQIVND (reference sequence).